The clone carrying this T cell receptor beta chain turned up a few times. Its antigen is not known. The study ran its PCR with 60 Vbeta and 13 Jbeta primers. Clones were read by immunoSEQ multiplex PCR, and TCRdb kept only the in-frame ones, dropping some. The sample yields 130,000 or so clones, approximately 65% seen once. The sample originates from a study of cytomegalovirus exposure and HLA in healthy donors. The germline CDR1 and CDR2 sequences are MNHEY and SVGAGI. The CDR3 loop spans 13 amino acids. V was clipped by 8 bases and J by 4 bases; unmatched bases: 4. Regarding the study as a whole: The study assumed roughly uniform donor sequencing depth for presence/absence analyses.

This TCR derives from a man younger than 35 in good health and CMV-seronegative. Material for sequencing was PBMCs. The chain uses TRBV6-5 and TRBJ2-3; 9 positions agree with TRBD1. CDR3 sequence reads: CASARTGADTQYF. CDR3 sequence (DNA): TGTGCCAGCGCCCGGACAGGGGCAGATACGCAGTATTTT.